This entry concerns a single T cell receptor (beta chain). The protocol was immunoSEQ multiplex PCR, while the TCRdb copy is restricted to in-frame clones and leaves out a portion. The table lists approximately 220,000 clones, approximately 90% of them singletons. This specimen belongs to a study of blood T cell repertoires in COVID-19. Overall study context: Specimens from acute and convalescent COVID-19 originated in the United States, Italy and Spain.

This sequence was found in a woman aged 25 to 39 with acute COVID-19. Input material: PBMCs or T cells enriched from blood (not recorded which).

The CDR3 region is CASSVGEPNYGYTF. CDR3 in DNA: TGTGCCAGCAGCGTAGGGGAGCCTAACTATGGCTACACCTTC. The chain joins TRBV9 to TRBJ1-2; no firm D call. CDR1 is SGDLS and CDR2 is YYNGEE in the germline V gene. This CDR3 comprises 14 residues. The germline V and J ends were trimmed by 0 bases and 0 bases, with 6 bases remaining between them.